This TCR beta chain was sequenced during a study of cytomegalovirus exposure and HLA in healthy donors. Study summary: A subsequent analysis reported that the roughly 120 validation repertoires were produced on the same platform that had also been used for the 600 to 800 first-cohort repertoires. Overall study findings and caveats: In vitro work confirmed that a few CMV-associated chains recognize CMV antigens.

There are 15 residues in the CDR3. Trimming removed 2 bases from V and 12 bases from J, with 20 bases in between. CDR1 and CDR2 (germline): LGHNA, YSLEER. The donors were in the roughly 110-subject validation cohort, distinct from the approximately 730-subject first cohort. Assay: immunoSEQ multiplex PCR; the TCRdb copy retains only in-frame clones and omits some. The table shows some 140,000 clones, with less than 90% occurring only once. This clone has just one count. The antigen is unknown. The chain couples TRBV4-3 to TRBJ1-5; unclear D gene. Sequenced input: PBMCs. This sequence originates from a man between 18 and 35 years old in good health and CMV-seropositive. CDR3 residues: CASSQFRGGGEGQHF. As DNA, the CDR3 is TGCGCCAGCAGCCAATTTCGGGGTGGAGGAGAAGGCCAGCATTTT.